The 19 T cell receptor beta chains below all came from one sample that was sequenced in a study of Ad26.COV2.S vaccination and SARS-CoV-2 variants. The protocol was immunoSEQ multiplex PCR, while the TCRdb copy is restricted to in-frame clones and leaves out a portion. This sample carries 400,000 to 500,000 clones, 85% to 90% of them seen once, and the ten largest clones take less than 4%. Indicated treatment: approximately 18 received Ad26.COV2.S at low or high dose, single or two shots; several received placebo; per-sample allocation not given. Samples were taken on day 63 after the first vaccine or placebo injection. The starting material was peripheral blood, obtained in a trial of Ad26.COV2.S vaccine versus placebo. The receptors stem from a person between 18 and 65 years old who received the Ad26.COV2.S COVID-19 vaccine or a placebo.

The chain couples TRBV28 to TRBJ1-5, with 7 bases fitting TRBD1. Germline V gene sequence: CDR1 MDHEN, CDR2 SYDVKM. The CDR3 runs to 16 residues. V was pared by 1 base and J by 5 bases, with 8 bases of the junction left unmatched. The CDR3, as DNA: TGTGCCAGCAGTTTATTGCTGGGGCAGGGGGATCAGCCCCAGCATTTT. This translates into CASSLLLGQGDQPQHF.

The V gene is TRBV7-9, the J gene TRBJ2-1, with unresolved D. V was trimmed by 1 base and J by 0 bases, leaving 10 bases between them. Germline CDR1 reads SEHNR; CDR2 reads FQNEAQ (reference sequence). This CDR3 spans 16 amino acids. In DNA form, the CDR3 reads TGTGCCAGCAGCTTAGATGCCTATAGCTCCTACAATGAGCAGTTCTTC. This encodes CASSLDAYSSYNEQFF.

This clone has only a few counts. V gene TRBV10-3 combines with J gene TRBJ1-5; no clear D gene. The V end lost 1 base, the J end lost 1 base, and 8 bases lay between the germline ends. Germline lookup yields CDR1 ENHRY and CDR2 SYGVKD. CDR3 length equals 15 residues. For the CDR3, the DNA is TGTGCCATCAGTGAGTACGGGGAAAGCAATCAGCCCCAGCATTTT. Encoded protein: CAISEYGESNQPQHF.

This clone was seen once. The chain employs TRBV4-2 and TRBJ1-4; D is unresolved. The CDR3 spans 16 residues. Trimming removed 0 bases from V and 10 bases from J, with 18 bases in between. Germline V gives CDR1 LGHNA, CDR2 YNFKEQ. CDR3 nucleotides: TGTGCCAGCAGCCAAGATCTCGACTCCTGGAGCCGAAAACTGTTTTTT. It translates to CASSQDLDSWSRKLFF.

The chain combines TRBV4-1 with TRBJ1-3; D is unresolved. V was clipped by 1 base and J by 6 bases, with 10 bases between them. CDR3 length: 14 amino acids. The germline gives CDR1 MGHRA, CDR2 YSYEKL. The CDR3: CASSQVPDSNTIYF. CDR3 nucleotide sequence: TGCGCCAGCAGCCAAGTCCCAGATTCAAACACCATATATTTT.

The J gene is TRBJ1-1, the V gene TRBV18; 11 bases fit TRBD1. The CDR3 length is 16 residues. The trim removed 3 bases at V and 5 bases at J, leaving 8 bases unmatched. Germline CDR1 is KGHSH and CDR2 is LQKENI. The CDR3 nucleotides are TGTGCCAGCTCACCGAGAGGACAGGGGGCGCGAACTGAAGCTTTCTTT. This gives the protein CASSPRGQGARTEAFF.

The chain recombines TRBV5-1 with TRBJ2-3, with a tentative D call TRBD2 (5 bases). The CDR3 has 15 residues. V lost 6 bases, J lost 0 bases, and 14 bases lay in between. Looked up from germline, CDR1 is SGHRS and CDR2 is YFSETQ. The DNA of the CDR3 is TGCGCCAGCACCTTAACTAGTCGTAGCACAGATACGCAGTATTTT. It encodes CASTLTSRSTDTQYF.

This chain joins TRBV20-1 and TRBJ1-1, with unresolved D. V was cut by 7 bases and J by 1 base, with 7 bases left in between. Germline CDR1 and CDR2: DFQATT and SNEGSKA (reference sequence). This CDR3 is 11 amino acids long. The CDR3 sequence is CSGRQNTEAFF. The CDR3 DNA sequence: TGCAGTGGTCGACAGAACACTGAAGCTTTCTTT.

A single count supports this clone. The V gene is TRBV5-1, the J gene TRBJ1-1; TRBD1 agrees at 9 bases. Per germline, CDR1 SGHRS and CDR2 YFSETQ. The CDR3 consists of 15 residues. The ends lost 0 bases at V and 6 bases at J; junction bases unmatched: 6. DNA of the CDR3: TGCGCCAGCAGCTTGGTACAGGGGGCGCAGTCTGAAGCTTTCTTT. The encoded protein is CASSLVQGAQSEAFF.

The DNA of the CDR3 is TGTGCCAGCAGCTCCCCGGCGACAGGGACCTACGAGCAGTACTTC. It yields the protein CASSSPATGTYEQYF. The chain links TRBV7-6 to TRBJ2-7; TRBD1 agrees at 7 bases. V lost 4 bases to trimming and J lost 2 bases; unmatched junction nucleotides: 8. Germline V CDR1 and CDR2: SGHVS, FNYEAQ. The length of the CDR3 is 15 residues.

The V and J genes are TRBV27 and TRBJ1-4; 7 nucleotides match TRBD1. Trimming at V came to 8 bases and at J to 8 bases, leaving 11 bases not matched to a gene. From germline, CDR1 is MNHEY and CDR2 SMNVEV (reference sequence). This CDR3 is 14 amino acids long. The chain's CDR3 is CASSQLRDREKLFF. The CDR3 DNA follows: TGTGCCAGCTCCCAACTCCGGGACAGAGAAAAACTGTTTTTT.

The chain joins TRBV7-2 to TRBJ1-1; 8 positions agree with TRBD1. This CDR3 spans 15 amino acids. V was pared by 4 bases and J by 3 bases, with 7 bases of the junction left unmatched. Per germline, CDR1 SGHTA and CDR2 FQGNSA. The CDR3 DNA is TGTGCCAGCAGCTGGGATACAGGGGGGGACACTGAAGCTTTCTTT. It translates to CASSWDTGGDTEAFF. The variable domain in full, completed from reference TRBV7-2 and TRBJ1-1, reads GAGVSQSPSNKVTEKGKDVELRCDPISGHTALYWYRQSLGQGLEFLIYFQGNSAPDKSGLPSDRFSAERTGGSVSTLTIQRTQQEDSAVYLCASSWDTGGDTEAFFGQGTRLTVV.

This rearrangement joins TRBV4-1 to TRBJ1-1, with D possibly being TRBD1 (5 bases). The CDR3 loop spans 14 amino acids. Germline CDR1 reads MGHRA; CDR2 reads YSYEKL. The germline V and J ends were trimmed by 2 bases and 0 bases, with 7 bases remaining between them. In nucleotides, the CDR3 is TGCGCCAGCAGCCAACGGACATTGAACACTGAAGCTTTCTTT. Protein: CASSQRTLNTEAFF.

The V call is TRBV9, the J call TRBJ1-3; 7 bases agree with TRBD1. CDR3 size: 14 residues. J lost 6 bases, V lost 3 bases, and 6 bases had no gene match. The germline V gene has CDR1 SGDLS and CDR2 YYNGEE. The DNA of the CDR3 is TGTGCCAGCAGCGCTTGGGACAGCCCAAACACCATATATTTT. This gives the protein CASSAWDSPNTIYF.

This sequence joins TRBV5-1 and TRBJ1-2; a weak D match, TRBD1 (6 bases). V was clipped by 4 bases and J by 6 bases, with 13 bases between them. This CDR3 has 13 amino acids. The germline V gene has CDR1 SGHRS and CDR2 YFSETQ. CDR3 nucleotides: TGCGCCAGCAGCCCCGACAGGCTCAATGGCTACACCTTC. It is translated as CASSPDRLNGYTF.

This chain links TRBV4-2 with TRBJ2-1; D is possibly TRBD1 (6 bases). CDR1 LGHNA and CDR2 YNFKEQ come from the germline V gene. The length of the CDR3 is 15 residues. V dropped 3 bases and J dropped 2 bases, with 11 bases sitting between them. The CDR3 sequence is CASSHEDRTYNEQFF. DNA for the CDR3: TGTGCCAGCAGCCACGAGGACAGAACCTACAATGAGCAGTTCTTC.

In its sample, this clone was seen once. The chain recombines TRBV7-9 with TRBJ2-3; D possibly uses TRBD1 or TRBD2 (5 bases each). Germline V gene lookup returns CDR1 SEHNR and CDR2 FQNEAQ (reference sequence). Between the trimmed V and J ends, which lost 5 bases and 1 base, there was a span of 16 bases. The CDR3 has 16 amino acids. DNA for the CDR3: TGTGCCAGCAGCGCCCGTCCGGGACCCCGCACAGATACGCAGTATTTT. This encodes CASSARPGPRTDTQYF.

The CDR3 loop is CASASTQETQYF. DNA of the CDR3: TGTGCCAGTGCCTCCACCCAAGAGACCCAGTACTTC. The gene calls are TRBV19 and TRBJ2-5, with no clear D. V lost 8 bases and J lost 1, with 8 bases in between. Germline values: CDR1 LNHDA, CDR2 SQIVND (reference sequence). This CDR3 is built from 12 residues.

The CDR3 coding sequence is TGTGCCAGCAGCTTGCCAGGACATAGCAATCAGCCCCAGCATTTT. The encoded protein is CASSLPGHSNQPQHF. The J gene is TRBJ1-5, the V gene TRBV5-5; TRBD1 is a possible D gene (5 bases). The CDR3 length is 15 residues. The V gene's germline CDR1 is SGHKS and CDR2 YYEKEE (reference sequence). Trimming shortened V by 1 base and J by 0 bases, and 8 bases separated the two germline ends.